A single sample gave rise to the 11 T cell receptor beta chains below, sequenced in a study of T-cell reconstitution after alpha-beta-depleted transplantation in children. Researchers prepared the TCRbeta library using unique molecular identifiers, the study reports. Each CDR3 protein is one row after TCRdb ran MiXCR on the PCR reads. The sample has about 900,000 distinct CDR3 sequences, around 30% seen once; the top ten hold 28%. The sequenced sample was PBMCs, mostly from graft donor cells, obtained 360 days after TCRalphabeta/CD19-depleted stem cell transplant. These receptors all come from a boy younger than two who had a stem cell transplant for SCID, so the T cells may come from the graft donor.

Only a few counts were recorded for this clonotype. The rearrangement links TRBV29-1 to TRBJ1-1; a possible D gene is TRBD1 (5 bases). Germline-derived CDR1 and CDR2 are SQVTM and ANQGSEA. The CDR3 loop spans 12 amino acids. The germline V and J ends were trimmed by 5 bases and 10 bases, with 17 bases remaining between them. The CDR3 sequence is CSVSSAGLGAFF. For the CDR3, the DNA is TGCAGCGTTTCCTCGGCGGGGCTCGGAGCTTTCTTT.

The chain uses TRBV29-1 and TRBJ2-5, with D unclear. This CDR3 is 14 amino acids long. The ends were cut back, 4 bases at V and 1 base at J, with 13 bases in the middle. The germline gives CDR1 SQVTM, CDR2 ANQGSEA. The CDR3 here is CSVVRVGFQETQYF. DNA for the CDR3: TGCAGCGTTGTTCGTGTCGGATTCCAAGAGACCCAGTACTTC. The whole variable domain, filled in from reference TRBV29-1 and TRBJ2-5, reads SAVISQKPSRDICQRGTSLTIQCQVDSQVTMMFWYRQQPGQSLTLIATANQGSEATYESGFVIDKFPISRPNLTFSTLTVSNMSPEDSSIYLCSVVRVGFQETQYFGPGTRLLVL.

The V call is TRBV10-3, the J call TRBJ2-3; D call uncertain. This CDR3 has 16 amino acids. The germline CDR1 and CDR2 sequences are ENHRY and SYGVKD. V was trimmed by 7 bases and J by 0 bases, leaving 17 bases between them. The CDR3 sequence is CAITDPSYTSTDTQYF. In DNA form, the CDR3 reads TGTGCCATCACCGACCCCAGTTATACTAGCACAGATACGCAGTATTTT.

A remark on this clonotype: A read error may produce the germline difference seen at one junction end. J is TRBJ1-1 and V is TRBV12-3 or TRBV12-4, with 8 bases aligning to TRBD1. The CDR3 contains 16 residues. CDR3 bases: TGTGCCAGCAGTCTAGCCTACAGGGGGATGGACACTGAAGCTTTCTTT. This sequence encodes CASSLAYRGMDTEAFF.

V and J are TRBV7-2 and TRBJ2-3; D perhaps matches TRBD2 (5 bases). Trimming removed 2 bases from V and 5 bases from J, with 17 bases in between. From germline, CDR1 is SGHTA and CDR2 FQGNSA. This CDR3 has 16 residues. CDR3 loop: CASSLPQTIEQDTQYF. The CDR3 DNA follows: TGTGCCAGCAGCTTACCCCAGACTATAGAACAAGATACGCAGTATTTT.

The rearrangement joins TRBV5-1 to TRBJ2-2, with 7 bases fitting TRBD1. Germline trimming cut 4 bases from V and 1 base from J; bases unmatched to any gene: 4. Germline V CDR1 and CDR2: SGHRS, YFSETQ. CDR3 length: 15 amino acids. The CDR3 region is CASSTGQMNTGELFF. The DNA of the CDR3 is TGCGCCAGCAGCACGGGACAGATGAACACCGGGGAGCTGTTTTTT.

In its sample, this clonotype was seen a few times. V gene TRBV2 combines with J gene TRBJ2-5; D is perhaps TRBD1 (6 bases). The length of the CDR3 is 17 residues. Germline loops: CDR1 SNHLY, CDR2 FYNNEI. The V and J ends lost 5 bases and 3 bases respectively, with 22 bases between them. Here the CDR3 reads CASSPLDRNQVKETQYF. The DNA of the CDR3 is TGTGCCAGCAGTCCCTTGGACAGAAACCAGGTCAAAGAGACCCAGTACTTC.

This clonotype was counted a few times. The chain employs TRBV20-1 and TRBJ1-1; D perhaps matches TRBD1 (6 bases). The length of the CDR3 is 13 residues. Trimming removed 3 bases at V and 6 bases at J, with 14 bases between. Germline values: CDR1 DFQATT, CDR2 SNEGSKA (reference sequence). CDR3 bases: TGCAGTGCTAGTAGGGCAGGGGTGTCTGAAGCTTTCTTT. This encodes CSASRAGVSEAFF.

This chain uses TRBV10-3 with TRBJ2-3; D gene ambiguous. The germline CDR1 and CDR2 sequences are ENHRY and SYGVKD. The CDR3 contains 15 residues. The germline V and J ends were trimmed by 8 bases and 4 bases, with 19 bases remaining between them. The CDR3 region is CAIPMRFPVADTQYF. The CDR3 nucleotides are TGTGCCATCCCGATGAGGTTTCCAGTAGCAGATACGCAGTATTTT.

This chain uses TRBV20-1 with TRBJ2-1; weak D call: TRBD1 (5 bases). This CDR3 contains 13 residues. Trimming shortened V by 7 bases and J by 8 bases, and 18 bases separated the two germline ends. Germline V gives CDR1 DFQATT, CDR2 SNEGSKA (reference sequence). DNA for the CDR3: TGCAGTGGCCTACGTAGGGGCGCCGATGAGCAGTTCTTC. It yields the protein CSGLRRGADEQFF.

This chain joins TRBV12-3 or TRBV12-4 and TRBJ2-5; TRBD2 matches 10 bases. The CDR3 covers 15 residues. The V gene end was trimmed by 4 bases and the J gene end by 5 bases; junction bases not matched to a gene: 7. CDR3 region: CASSSVAGGRETQYF. As DNA, the CDR3 is TGTGCCAGCAGTTCTGTAGCGGGGGGTAGGGAGACCCAGTACTTC.